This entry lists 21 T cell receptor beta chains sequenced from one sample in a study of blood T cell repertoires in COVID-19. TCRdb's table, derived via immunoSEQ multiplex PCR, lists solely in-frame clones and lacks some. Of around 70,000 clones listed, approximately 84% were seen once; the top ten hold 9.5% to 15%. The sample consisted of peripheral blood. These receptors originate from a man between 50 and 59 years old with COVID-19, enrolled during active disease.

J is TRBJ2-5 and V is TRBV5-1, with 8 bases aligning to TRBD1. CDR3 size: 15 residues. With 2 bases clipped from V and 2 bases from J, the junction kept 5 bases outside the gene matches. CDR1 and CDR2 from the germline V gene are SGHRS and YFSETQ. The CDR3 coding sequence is TGCGCCAGCAGCTTTACCCGGACAGGGCAAGAGACCCAGTACTTC. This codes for CASSFTRTGQETQYF.

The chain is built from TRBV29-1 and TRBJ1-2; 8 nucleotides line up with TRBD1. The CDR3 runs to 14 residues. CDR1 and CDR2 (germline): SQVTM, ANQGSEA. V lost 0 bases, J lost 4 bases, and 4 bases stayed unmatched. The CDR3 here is CSVEDQGAGYGYTF. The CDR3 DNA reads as TGCAGCGTTGAAGACCAGGGGGCGGGCTATGGCTACACCTTC. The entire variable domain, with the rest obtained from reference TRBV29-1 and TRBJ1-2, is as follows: SAVISQKPSRDICQRGTSLTIQCQVDSQVTMMFWYRQQPGQSLTLIATANQGSEATYESGFVIDKFPISRPNLTFSTLTVSNMSPEDSSIYLCSVEDQGAGYGYTFGSGTRLTVV.

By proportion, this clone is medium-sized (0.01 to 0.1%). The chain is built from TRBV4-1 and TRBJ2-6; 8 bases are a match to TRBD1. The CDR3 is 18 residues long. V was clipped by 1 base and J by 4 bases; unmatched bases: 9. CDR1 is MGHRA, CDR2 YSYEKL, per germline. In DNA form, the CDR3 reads TGCGCCAGCAGCCAAGTAATCCAGGGGGCGGTCGGGGCCAACGTCCTGACTTTC. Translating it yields CASSQVIQGAVGANVLTF.

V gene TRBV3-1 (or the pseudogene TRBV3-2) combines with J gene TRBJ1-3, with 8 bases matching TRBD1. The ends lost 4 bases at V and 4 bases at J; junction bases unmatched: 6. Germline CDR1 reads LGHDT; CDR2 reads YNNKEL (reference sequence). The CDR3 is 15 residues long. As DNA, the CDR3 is TGTGCCAGCAGCCGGATCGGACAGGGAGGAAACACCATATATTTT. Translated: CASSRIGQGGNTIYF.

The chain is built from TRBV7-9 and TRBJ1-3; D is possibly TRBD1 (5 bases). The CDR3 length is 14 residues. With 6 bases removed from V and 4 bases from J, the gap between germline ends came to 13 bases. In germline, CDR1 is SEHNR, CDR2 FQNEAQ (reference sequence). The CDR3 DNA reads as TGTGCCAGCAGTTCAGACAGTCTCGGAAACACCATATATTTT. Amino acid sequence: CASSSDSLGNTIYF.

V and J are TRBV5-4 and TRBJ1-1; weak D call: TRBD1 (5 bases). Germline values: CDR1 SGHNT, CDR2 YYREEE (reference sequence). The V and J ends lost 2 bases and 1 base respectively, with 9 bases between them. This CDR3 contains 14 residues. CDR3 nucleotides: TGTGCCAGCAGCTTACAGGCTCCGAACACTGAAGCTTTCTTT. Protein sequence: CASSLQAPNTEAFF.

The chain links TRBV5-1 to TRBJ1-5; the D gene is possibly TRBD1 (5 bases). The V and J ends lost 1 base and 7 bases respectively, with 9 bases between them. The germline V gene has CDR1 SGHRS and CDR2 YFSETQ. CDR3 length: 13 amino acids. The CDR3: CASSLKWGQPQHF. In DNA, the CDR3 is TGCGCCAGCAGCTTGAAGTGGGGCCAGCCCCAGCATTTT.

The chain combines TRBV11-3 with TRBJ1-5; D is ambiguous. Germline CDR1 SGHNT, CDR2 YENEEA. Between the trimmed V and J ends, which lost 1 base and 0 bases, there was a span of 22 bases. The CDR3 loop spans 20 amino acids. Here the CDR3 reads CASSLAGWASGPYSNQPQHF. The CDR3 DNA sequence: TGTGCCAGCAGCTTAGCCGGATGGGCGTCAGGTCCGTATAGCAATCAGCCCCAGCATTTT.

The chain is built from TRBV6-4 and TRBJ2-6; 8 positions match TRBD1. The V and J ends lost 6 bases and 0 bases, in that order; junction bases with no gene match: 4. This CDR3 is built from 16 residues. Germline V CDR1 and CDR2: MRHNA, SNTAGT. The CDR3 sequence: CASSPGQGSGANVLTF. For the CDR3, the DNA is TGTGCCAGCAGCCCCGGACAGGGCTCTGGGGCCAACGTCCTGACTTTC.

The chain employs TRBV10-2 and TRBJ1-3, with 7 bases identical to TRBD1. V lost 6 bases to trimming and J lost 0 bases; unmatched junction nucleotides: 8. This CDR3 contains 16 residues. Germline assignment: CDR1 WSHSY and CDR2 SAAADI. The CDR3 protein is CASRERQGRSGNTIYF. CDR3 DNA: TGCGCCAGCAGGGAAAGACAGGGCCGCTCTGGAAACACCATATATTTT.

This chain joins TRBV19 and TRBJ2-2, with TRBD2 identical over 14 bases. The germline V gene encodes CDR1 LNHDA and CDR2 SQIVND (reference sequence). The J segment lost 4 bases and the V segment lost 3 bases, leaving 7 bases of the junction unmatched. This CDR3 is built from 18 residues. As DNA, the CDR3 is TGTGCCAGTAGTATTCGGCGACTAGCGGGAGGGCCCACCGGGGAGCTGTTTTTT. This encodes CASSIRRLAGGPTGELFF.

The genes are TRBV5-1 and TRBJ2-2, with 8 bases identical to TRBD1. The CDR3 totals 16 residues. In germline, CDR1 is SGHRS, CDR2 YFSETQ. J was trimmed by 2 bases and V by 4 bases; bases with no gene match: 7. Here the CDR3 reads CASSPPGQENTGELFF. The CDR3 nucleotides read TGCGCCAGCAGCCCACCGGGACAGGAAAACACCGGGGAGCTGTTTTTT.

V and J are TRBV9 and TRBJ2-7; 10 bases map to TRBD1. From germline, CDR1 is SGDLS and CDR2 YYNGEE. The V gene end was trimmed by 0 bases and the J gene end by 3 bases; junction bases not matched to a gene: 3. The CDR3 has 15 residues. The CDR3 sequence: CASSVAGTGDYEQYF. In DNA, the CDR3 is TGTGCCAGCAGCGTAGCGGGGACAGGGGACTACGAGCAGTACTTC.

CDR3 amino acids: CASSSQQGHQETQYF. DNA for the CDR3: TGTGCCAGCAGCTCCCAGCAGGGACATCAAGAGACCCAGTACTTC. V and J are TRBV5-4 and TRBJ2-5, with a tentative D call TRBD1 (6 bases). Trimming removed 3 bases at V and 2 bases at J, with 14 bases between. Germline-derived CDR1 and CDR2 are SGHNT and YYREEE (reference sequence). The CDR3 totals 15 residues.

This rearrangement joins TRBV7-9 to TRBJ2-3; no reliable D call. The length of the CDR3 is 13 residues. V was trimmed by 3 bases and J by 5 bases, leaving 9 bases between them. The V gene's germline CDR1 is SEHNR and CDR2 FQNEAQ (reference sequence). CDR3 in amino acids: CASSFLTGDTQYF. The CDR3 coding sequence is TGTGCCAGCAGCTTCTTGACTGGAGATACGCAGTATTTT.

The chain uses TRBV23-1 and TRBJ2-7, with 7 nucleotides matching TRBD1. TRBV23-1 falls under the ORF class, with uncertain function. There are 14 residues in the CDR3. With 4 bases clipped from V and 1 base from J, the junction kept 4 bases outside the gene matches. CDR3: CASSLGTDSYEQYF. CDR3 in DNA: TGCGCCAGCAGTCTGGGGACAGATTCCTACGAGCAGTACTTC.

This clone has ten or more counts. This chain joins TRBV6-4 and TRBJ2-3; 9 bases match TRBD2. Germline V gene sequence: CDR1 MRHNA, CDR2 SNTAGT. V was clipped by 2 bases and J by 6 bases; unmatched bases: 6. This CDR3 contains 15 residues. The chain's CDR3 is CASSDESSGADTQYF. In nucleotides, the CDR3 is TGTGCCAGCAGTGACGAATCTAGCGGGGCTGATACGCAGTATTTT.

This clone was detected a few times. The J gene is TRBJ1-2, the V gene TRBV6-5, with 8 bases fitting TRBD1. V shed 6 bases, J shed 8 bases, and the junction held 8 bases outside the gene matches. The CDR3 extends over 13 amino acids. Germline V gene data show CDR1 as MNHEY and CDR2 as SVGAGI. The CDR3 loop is CASRPGQETGYTF. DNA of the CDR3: TGTGCCAGCAGGCCGGGACAGGAAACGGGCTACACCTTC.

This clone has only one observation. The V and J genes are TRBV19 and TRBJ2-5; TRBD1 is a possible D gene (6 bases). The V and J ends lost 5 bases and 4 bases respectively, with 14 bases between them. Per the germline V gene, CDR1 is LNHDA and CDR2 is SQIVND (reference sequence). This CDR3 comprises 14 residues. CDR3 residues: CASSATGDLETQYF. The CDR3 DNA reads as TGTGCCAGTAGTGCGACAGGAGACCTAGAGACCCAGTACTTC.

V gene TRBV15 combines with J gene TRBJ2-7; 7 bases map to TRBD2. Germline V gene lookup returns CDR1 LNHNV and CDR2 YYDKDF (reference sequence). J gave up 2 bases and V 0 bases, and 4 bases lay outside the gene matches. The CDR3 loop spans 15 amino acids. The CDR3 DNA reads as TGTGCCACCAGCAGAGAAACTAGCGCGGCCTACGAGCAGTACTTC. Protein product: CATSRETSAAYEQYF.

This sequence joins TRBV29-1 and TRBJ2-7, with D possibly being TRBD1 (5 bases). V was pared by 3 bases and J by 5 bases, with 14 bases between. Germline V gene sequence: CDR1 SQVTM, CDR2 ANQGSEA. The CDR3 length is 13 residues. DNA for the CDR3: TGCAGCGTTGATTGGGGCGCCGGTGACGAGCAGTACTTC. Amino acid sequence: CSVDWGAGDEQYF.